This is a list of T cell receptor beta chains from one sample in a study of blood T cell repertoires in COVID-19. The protocol was immunoSEQ multiplex PCR, while the TCRdb copy is restricted to in-frame clones and leaves out a portion. The data show approximately 210,000 clones, approximately 82% seen once. Sequences were obtained from peripheral blood. These receptor sequences come from a woman aged 40 to 50 with acute or convalescent COVID-19. CDR3s include the opening cysteine and the closing phenylalanine or tryptophan. D genes are given only for firm matches. The size entry is marked missing in some rows and otherwise reads once, few, many or a size class.

j_gene	d_gene	abundance	v_gene	CDR3aa	CDR3nt
TRBJ1-2	TRBD1	NA	TRBV5-1	CASSLGDRVGYTF	TGCGCCAGCAGCTTGGGGGACAGGGTCGGCTACACCTTC
TRBJ2-3	TRBD1	NA	TRBV24-1	CATSDPGTGVADTQYF	TGTGCCACCAGTGATCCCGGGACAGGGGTCGCAGATACGCAGTATTTT
TRBJ2-7	NA	NA	TRBV7-6	CASSPRQQGSYEQYF	TGTGCCAGCAGTCCAAGGCAGCAGGGGTCCTACGAGCAGTACTTC
TRBJ2-7	NA	NA	TRBV13	CASSLGGVYEQYF	TGTGCCAGCAGCTTGGGGGGAGTGTACGAGCAGTACTTC
TRBJ2-7	NA	few	TRBV7-2	CASSATVWGYEQYF	TGTGCCAGCAGCGCGACAGTCTGGGGCTACGAGCAGTACTTC
TRBJ1-2	NA	NA	TRBV5-1	CASSPSGGAYGYTF	TGCGCCAGCAGCCCCTCGGGGGGCGCGTATGGCTACACCTTC
TRBJ2-5	NA	NA	TRBV5-1	CASSLPTAGQETQYF	TGCGCCAGCAGCTTACCTACAGCCGGCCAAGAGACCCAGTACTTC
TRBJ1-2	TRBD1	NA	TRBV19	CASSIVGAGGRYGYTF	TGTGCCAGTAGTATCGTCGGGGCAGGGGGAAGGTATGGCTACACCTTC
TRBJ1-2	NA	NA	TRBV27	CASSLWGVGGGYTF	TGTGCCAGCAGTTTATGGGGAGTAGGAGGCGGCTACACCTTC
TRBJ2-1	TRBD2	NA	TRBV7-2	CASSLVPAGESSYNEQFF	TGTGCCAGCAGCTTAGTCCCAGCGGGAGAGAGCTCCTACAATGAGCAGTTCTTC
TRBJ2-1	TRBD2	NA	TRBV18	CASSPSRGLAAPANEQFF	TGTGCCAGCTCACCATCGCGGGGACTAGCGGCCCCAGCCAATGAGCAGTTCTTC
TRBJ2-2	NA	NA	TRBV5-8	CASSFRTHRRELFF	TGTGCCAGCAGCTTTCGTACCCACAGGAGGGAGCTGTTTTTT
TRBJ2-5	NA	NA	TRBV7-6	CASSLEVTGETQYF	TGTGCCAGCAGCTTGGAGGTCACGGGAGAGACCCAGTACTTC
TRBJ2-1	TRBD2	NA	TRBV15	CATSRERGDVNEQFF	TGTGCCACCAGCAGAGAGCGGGGGGACGTCAATGAGCAGTTCTTC
TRBJ1-5	NA	once	TRBV5-5	CASSLKHGIGNQPQHF	TGTGCCAGCAGCTTGAAACACGGGATAGGCAATCAGCCCCAGCATTTT
TRBJ2-7	NA	NA	TRBV30	CAWTVLDSYEQYF	TGTGCCTGGACGGTTTTGGACAGCTACGAGCAGTACTTC
TRBJ1-1	TRBD1	NA	TRBV3-1/TRBV3-2	CASSQGTGSRAFF	TGTGCCAGCAGCCAAGGGACAGGGTCAAGAGCTTTCTTT
TRBJ2-1	TRBD1	NA	TRBV6-5	CASTSRQGNEQFF	TGTGCCAGCACAAGCAGACAGGGCAATGAGCAGTTCTTC
TRBJ1-1	NA	NA	TRBV12-3/TRBV12-4	CASSLFRNTEAFF	TGTGCCAGCAGTTTGTTTAGAAACACTGAAGCTTTCTTT
TRBJ2-3	TRBD2	NA	TRBV4-1	CASSQDGLAGGSTDTQYF	TGCGCCAGCAGCCAAGACGGACTAGCGGGGGGGAGCACAGATACGCAGTATTTT
TRBJ1-1	NA	NA	TRBV9	CASGRGSAGEAFF	TGTGCCAGCGGAAGAGGATCGGCGGGTGAAGCTTTCTTT
TRBJ2-4	TRBD1	NA	TRBV2	CASRPLTGGENIQYF	TGTGCCAGCAGGCCCTTGACAGGGGGCGAAAACATTCAGTACTTC